This T cell receptor beta chain was observed in a study of beta chain features in type 1 diabetes. Study-level results: Compared with healthy donors, patients appeared to share more similar naive, central memory and regulatory TCRB repertoires. PCR might favor shorter templates, but any such skew would affect patients and controls equally.

One heparinised blood draw averaging approximately 120 mL was given by each donor. In its sample, this clone was seen a few times. Its specificity is not known. The authors reverse transcribed all of the isolated RNA, so sequencing captured expressed TCRB transcripts. The protocol was immunoSEQ multiplex PCR, while the TCRdb copy is restricted to in-frame clones and leaves out a portion. The data show 860,000 or so clones, 15% to 20% seen once. Trimming left V 8 bases short and J 0 bases short, with 8 bases between. The CDR3 has 13 amino acids. Germline CDR1 is WSHSY and CDR2 is SAAADI. This sequence was found in a woman between 18 and 30 years old in good health. The sample comprised naive CD4+ T cells from blood. The chain recombines TRBV10-2 with TRBJ2-1, with D tentatively TRBD1 (5 bases). The CDR3, as DNA: TGCGCCAGCGGGGCGAGCTCCTACAATGAGCAGTTCTTC. Amino acid sequence: CASGASSYNEQFF.